This paragraph reports one T cell receptor (beta chain). This entry comes from a study of blood T cell repertoires in COVID-19. Study background: Acute and convalescent COVID-19 specimens originated in the United States, Italy and Spain.

The method was immunoSEQ multiplex PCR; TCRdb's version includes in-frame clones alone and lacks a portion of them. The table shows 55,000 to 85,000 clones, with roughly 80% occurring only once. Germline CDR1 is SGHAT and CDR2 is FQNNGV. This CDR3 spans 16 amino acids. With 1 base clipped from V and 3 bases from J, the junction kept 5 bases outside the gene matches. Sequenced sample: peripheral blood. The V call is TRBV11-2, the J call TRBJ1-1, with 10 bases matching TRBD1. The receptor was isolated from a woman in her sixties or seventies with acute or convalescent COVID-19. As DNA, the CDR3 is TGTGCCAGCAGCTTAGGGACAGGGGGTGGAGACACTGAAGCTTTCTTT. Amino acid sequence: CASSLGTGGGDTEAFF.